This entry is about one T cell receptor (beta chain). The antigen is not known. The data belong to a study of PD-1 blockade in classical Hodgkin lymphoma. Study outcomes and limitations: As was reported, newly diagnosed patients showed lower baseline TCR diversity than healthy donors did.

Documented time point: newly diagnosed, previously untreated cHL patient sample. Comparison came from newly diagnosed, untreated classical Hodgkin lymphoma PBMCs. The germline gives CDR1 SGHTA, CDR2 FQGNSA. The CDR3 contains 13 residues. The V end lost 2 bases, the J end lost 7 bases, and 11 bases lay between the germline ends. The protocol was immunoSEQ multiplex PCR, while the TCRdb copy is restricted to in-frame clones and leaves out a portion. The sample includes about 33,000 clones, roughly 94% of them seen just once. The V and J genes are TRBV7-2 and TRBJ1-1; no clear D. This receptor was obtained from a human donor with classical Hodgkin lymphoma. Sequenced sample: peripheral blood mononuclear cells (PBMCs). CDR3 sequence reads: CASSLKLALEAFF. The CDR3 coding sequence is TGTGCCAGCAGCTTAAAACTGGCTCTTGAAGCTTTCTTT.